This T cell receptor (beta chain) comes out of a study of Graves' ophthalmopathy and Graves' hyperthyroidism. Study-wide context: Specimen type is peripheral blood, obtained at initial diagnosis before any treatment. Study conclusions and caveats: Appearing in blood as well were most expanded thyroid clonotypes above 0.001 frequency.

Symptoms, serum thyroxine and TRAb, thyroid ultrasound, and orbital computed tomography formed the diagnostic basis. Trimming removed 4 bases from V and 5 bases from J; junction bases left unmatched: 8. CDR1 is DFQATT and CDR2 is SNEGSKA in the germline V gene (reference sequence). The CDR3 has 13 amino acids. The TCR beta CDR3 regions underwent amplification from RNA transcripts. A first-round RT-PCR used HTBI primers, followed by a second-round multiplex PCR. Each CDR3 protein gets one entry after TCRdb re-called the multiplex PCR reads with MiXCR. Among 400,000 to 450,000 distinct CDR3 sequences listed, roughly 21% were seen once. This clonotype was observed a few times. Its cognate antigen is unknown.

The sequenced sample was peripheral blood. The clonotype comes from a woman younger than 30 with stable Graves' hyperthyroidism. V usage is TRBV20-1 and J usage is TRBJ2-7; 7 bases agree with TRBD1. Here the CDR3 DNA reads TGCAGTGCTAAAGGGGGCGCTTTCGACGAGCAGTACTTC. It codes for CSAKGGAFDEQYF.